The 28 T cell receptor beta chains presented below share a single source sample, sequenced in a study of blood T cell repertoires in COVID-19. Some clones are missing from TCRdb's copy, which holds only in-frame ones; the method was immunoSEQ multiplex PCR. The sample shows under 130,000 clones, 80% to 90% of them seen only once. Sequencing was carried out using peripheral blood. Receptors were obtained from an elderly woman with acute or convalescent COVID-19.

This chain joins TRBV9 and TRBJ1-1; 7 nucleotides align to TRBD1. The V segment lost 4 bases and the J segment 5 bases; nucleotides outside the gene matches: 8. Germline lookup yields CDR1 SGDLS and CDR2 YYNGEE. The CDR3 contains 14 residues. Here the CDR3 reads CASSPDRARTEAFF. The CDR3 region has the DNA TGTGCCAGCAGCCCCGACAGGGCGAGGACTGAAGCTTTCTTT. The variable domain in full, with the rest retrieved from reference TRBV9 and TRBJ1-1, is DSGVTQTPKHLITATGQRVTLRCSPRSGDLSVYWYQQSLDQGLQFLIQYYNGEERAKGNILERFSAQQFPDLHSELNLSSLELGDSALYFCASSPDRARTEAFFGQGTRLTVV.

The chain is built from TRBV5-1 and TRBJ2-7, with D possibly being TRBD1 (6 bases). Trimming removed 4 bases from V and 0 bases from J, with 11 bases in between. In germline, CDR1 is SGHRS, CDR2 YFSETQ. This CDR3 is built from 14 residues. CDR3 protein: CASSRQVGSYEQYF. Written as DNA, the CDR3 is TGCGCCAGCAGCCGACAGGTGGGCTCCTACGAGCAGTACTTC.

V is TRBV5-1 and J is TRBJ2-3, with 9 nucleotides matching TRBD2. The ends lost 2 bases at V and 4 bases at J; junction bases unmatched: 14. Germline values: CDR1 SGHRS, CDR2 YFSETQ. This CDR3 is built from 18 residues. The CDR3 coding sequence is TGCGCCAGCAGCTTTCCCCTAGCGGGGAGTGCCGGCGCAGATACGCAGTATTTT. This codes for CASSFPLAGSAGADTQYF.

The J gene is TRBJ1-1, the V gene TRBV14; D ambiguous. Germline V lookup: CDR1 SGHDN, CDR2 FVKESK. The CDR3 loop spans 15 amino acids. V gave up 4 bases and J gave up 4 bases, with 16 bases separating them. The CDR3 DNA follows: TGTGCCAGCAGCCCCGGGTGGGGTGCGGGCACTGAAGCTTTCTTT. Protein product: CASSPGWGAGTEAFF.

This chain connects TRBV29-1 to TRBJ2-7; possibly TRBD2 for D (5 bases). The germline V gene has CDR1 SQVTM and CDR2 ANQGSEA. V lost 8 bases, J lost 1 base, and 12 bases lay in between. CDR3 size: 12 residues. The CDR3 spells CSITRESYEQYF. The CDR3 DNA reads as TGCAGCATTACCCGGGAATCCTACGAGCAGTACTTC.

DNA of the CDR3: TGTGCCAGTAGGCTTGGACAGGATGGCTCCTACGAGCAGTACTTC. Translation: CASRLGQDGSYEQYF. The chain couples TRBV19 to TRBJ2-7, with TRBD1 matching over 7 bases. The CDR3 is 15 residues long. The V gene end was trimmed by 6 bases and the J gene end by 0 bases; junction bases not matched to a gene: 8. Germline V gene sequence: CDR1 LNHDA, CDR2 SQIVND (reference sequence).

The rearrangement uses TRBV7-9 and TRBJ2-4; 9 bases fit TRBD1. V was clipped by 4 bases and J by 0 bases; unmatched bases: 7. This CDR3 has 17 residues. CDR1 and CDR2 (germline): SEHNR, FQNEAQ (reference sequence). CDR3 protein: CASSSYRGRVAKNIQYF. CDR3 DNA: TGTGCCAGCAGCTCATACAGGGGGCGGGTAGCCAAAAACATTCAGTACTTC.

The V gene is TRBV5-4, the J gene TRBJ2-3; D perhaps matches TRBD2 (7 bases). Between the trimmed V and J ends, which lost 3 bases and 4 bases, there was a span of 21 bases. There are 17 residues in the CDR3. Germline V gives CDR1 SGHNT, CDR2 YYREEE (reference sequence). CDR3 region: CASSSFPRGPKADTQYF. For the CDR3, the DNA is TGTGCCAGCAGCTCATTCCCGCGGGGGCCTAAGGCAGATACGCAGTATTTT.

The V gene is TRBV28, the J gene TRBJ2-1, with D perhaps TRBD2 (5 bases). Per the germline V gene, CDR1 is MDHEN and CDR2 is SYDVKM. The V end lost 3 bases, the J end lost 3 bases, and 9 bases lay between the germline ends. The CDR3 extends over 14 amino acids. The CDR3 bases are TGTGCCAGCAGTTTTTCAGACTACTACAATGAGCAGTTCTTC. It encodes CASSFSDYYNEQFF.

The rearrangement uses TRBV11-2 and TRBJ1-2; D is uncertain. Trimming removed 0 bases from V and 4 bases from J, with 6 bases in between. Germline loops: CDR1 SGHAT, CDR2 FQNNGV. CDR3 length equals 13 residues. The CDR3 region is CASSLDRSYGYTF. Here the CDR3 DNA reads TGTGCCAGCAGCTTAGATCGGAGCTATGGCTACACCTTC.

This clone is a singleton in its sample. The V call is TRBV30, the J call TRBJ1-2; no clear D gene. The CDR3 runs 12 residues. Germline values: CDR1 GTSNPN, CDR2 SVGIG (reference sequence). Trimming took off 5 bases at V and 6 bases at J, with 13 bases between the two ends. CDR3 region: CAWGRSFHGYTF. In DNA, the CDR3 is TGTGCCTGGGGCAGGTCCTTCCATGGCTACACCTTC. The variable domain in full, with the rest retrieved from reference TRBV30 and TRBJ1-2, is SQTIHQWPATLVQPVGSPLSLECTVEGTSNPNLYWYRQAAGRGLQLLFYSVGIGQISSEVPQNLSASRPQDRQFILSSKKLLLSDSGFYLCAWGRSFHGYTFGSGTRLTVV.

This chain connects TRBV6-5 to TRBJ2-1, with a possible D match to TRBD2 (5 bases). Trimming shortened V by 8 bases and J by 5 bases, and 16 bases separated the two germline ends. The CDR3 is 14 residues long. Germline V gene sequence: CDR1 MNHEY, CDR2 SVGAGI. The CDR3 protein is CASSTTGMNNEQFF. The CDR3, as DNA: TGTGCCAGCTCTACAACCGGGATGAACAATGAGCAGTTCTTC.

This clone was seen only once. The CDR3 reads CASSAPRAGNTEAFF. CDR3 bases: TGTGCCAGTAGTGCCCCCCGGGCGGGAAACACTGAAGCTTTCTTT. V and J are TRBV19 and TRBJ1-1; no clear D. Trimming pared 5 bases from V and 2 bases from J, leaving 15 bases between. The CDR3 loop spans 15 amino acids. CDR1 is LNHDA, CDR2 SQIVND, per germline (reference sequence).

The rearrangement links TRBV5-1 to TRBJ2-2, with TRBD1 as a possible D gene (5 bases). CDR3 length equals 16 residues. The germline CDR1 and CDR2 sequences are SGHRS and YFSETQ. Trimming cost V 4 bases and J 0 bases, with 13 bases left between them. CDR3 residues: CASSRTRASNTGELFF. In nucleotides, the CDR3 is TGCGCCAGCAGCAGGACCAGGGCGTCGAACACCGGGGAGCTGTTTTTT.

V gene TRBV3-1 (or the pseudogene TRBV3-2) combines with J gene TRBJ1-2, with 7 bases that match TRBD1. The CDR3 has 13 residues. The V gene's germline CDR1 is LGHDT and CDR2 YNNKEL (reference sequence). J lost 2 bases, V lost 4 bases, and 1 base had no gene match. The CDR3 here is CASSRGQNYGYTF. Here the CDR3 DNA reads TGTGCCAGCAGCCGGGGACAGAACTATGGCTACACCTTC.

This sequence joins TRBV15 and TRBJ1-4, with 10 bases aligning to TRBD1. The CDR3 contains 15 residues. Per germline, CDR1 LNHNV and CDR2 YYDKDF (reference sequence). The V segment lost 1 base and the J segment 6 bases; nucleotides outside the gene matches: 2. CDR3 bases: TGTGCCACCAGCAGAGCCGGGACAGGGGATGAAAAACTGTTTTTT. Its translation is CATSRAGTGDEKLFF.

The chain couples TRBV28 to TRBJ1-4; 7 bases match TRBD1. Unmatched junction bases numbered 6, after V lost 5 bases and J lost 6 bases. This CDR3 has 14 amino acids. Looked up from germline, CDR1 is MDHEN and CDR2 is SYDVKM. CDR3 protein: CASSPGTVDEKLFF. Here the CDR3 DNA reads TGTGCCAGCAGTCCCGGGACAGTGGATGAAAAACTGTTTTTT.

V usage is TRBV27 and J usage is TRBJ1-2; D is undetermined. V gave up 7 bases and J gave up 2 bases, with 11 bases separating them. Germline V gene lookup returns CDR1 MNHEY and CDR2 SMNVEV (reference sequence). The CDR3 is 13 residues long. CDR3 DNA: TGTGCCAGCAAACCTTCGGGGAACTATGGCTACACCTTC. Translating it yields CASKPSGNYGYTF.

The rearrangement uses TRBV19 and TRBJ2-5; 8 nucleotides line up with TRBD1. CDR3 length equals 13 residues. The J segment lost 1 base and the V segment lost 5 bases, leaving 0 bases of the junction unmatched. Germline assignment: CDR1 LNHDA and CDR2 SQIVND (reference sequence). This CDR3 reads CASSDRGQETQYF. CDR3 in DNA: TGTGCCAGTAGTGACAGGGGCCAAGAGACCCAGTACTTC.

The rearrangement joins TRBV5-1 to TRBJ2-5, with 11 bases lining up with TRBD1. The CDR3 is 15 amino acids. The germline V gene has CDR1 SGHRS and CDR2 YFSETQ. Trimming took 4 bases from V and 2 from J; bases not matched to a gene: 4. The CDR3 spells CASSRGDRGQETQYF. The DNA of the CDR3 is TGCGCCAGCAGCAGAGGGGACAGGGGGCAAGAGACCCAGTACTTC.

The gene calls are TRBV27 and TRBJ1-2, with D perhaps TRBD1 (6 bases). V lost 6 bases and J lost 7, with 18 bases in between. The CDR3 has 14 amino acids. Germline V gene lookup returns CDR1 MNHEY and CDR2 SMNVEV (reference sequence). This chain's CDR3 is CASRSDSSFSGYTF. CDR3 coding DNA: TGTGCCAGCAGATCGGACAGCTCGTTCTCTGGCTACACCTTC.

The chain links TRBV6-5 to TRBJ2-7; TRBD1 matches at 7 bases. The CDR3 is made up of 14 amino acids. V gave up 8 bases and J gave up 2 bases; unmatched junction bases: 9. Germline values: CDR1 MNHEY, CDR2 SVGAGI. This chain's CDR3 is CASRRQGAAYEQYF. The CDR3 coding sequence is TGTGCCAGCCGGAGACAGGGAGCCGCCTACGAGCAGTACTTC.

This sequence joins TRBV11-2 and TRBJ1-2; 9 positions agree with TRBD1. The CDR3 consists of 15 residues. With 5 bases clipped from V and 7 bases from J, the junction kept 11 bases outside the gene matches. CDR1 is SGHAT and CDR2 is FQNNGV in the germline V gene. The chain's CDR3 is CASSPQGQGKSGYTF. CDR3 DNA sequence: TGTGCCAGCAGCCCACAAGGACAGGGGAAGAGTGGCTACACCTTC.

CDR3 amino acids: CASSLPGNYGYTF. The DNA for the CDR3 is TGTGCCAGCAGTTTACCAGGGAACTATGGCTACACCTTC. The chain carries TRBV28 and TRBJ1-2; weak D call: TRBD1 (5 bases). CDR1 and CDR2 (germline): MDHEN, SYDVKM. Trimming cost V 2 bases and J 2 bases, with 6 bases left between them. The CDR3 sequence is 13 residues long.

The rearrangement joins TRBV29-1 to TRBJ2-3, with TRBD2 matching over 10 bases. The CDR3 is 15 residues long. With 3 bases clipped from V and 3 bases from J, the junction kept 6 bases outside the gene matches. From germline, CDR1 is SQVTM and CDR2 ANQGSEA. CDR3 in amino acids: CSVERTSGYTDTQYF. The DNA for the CDR3 is TGCAGCGTTGAGCGGACTAGCGGCTATACAGATACGCAGTATTTT.

The chain uses TRBV2 and TRBJ2-2, with a weak D call TRBD1 (6 bases). CDR3 length: 14 amino acids. Germline V CDR1 and CDR2: SNHLY, FYNNEI. V was shortened by 4 bases and J by 4 bases, with 10 bases between the two germline ends. The CDR3 DNA follows: TGTGCCAGCAGTGGACAGGCCGTCACCGGGGAGCTGTTTTTT. It encodes CASSGQAVTGELFF. The full variable domain, completed using reference TRBV2 and TRBJ2-2, is EPEVTQTPSHQVTQMGQEVILRCVPISNHLYFYWYRQILGQKVEFLVSFYNNEISEKSEIFDDQFSVERPDGSNFTLKIRSTKLEDSAMYFCASSGQAVTGELFFGEGSRLTVL.

V is TRBV5-1 and J is TRBJ1-2, with D hard to call. Germline lookup yields CDR1 SGHRS and CDR2 YFSETQ. This CDR3 is built from 13 residues. The germline V and J ends were trimmed by 0 bases and 8 bases, with 11 bases remaining between them. In nucleotides, the CDR3 is TGCGCCAGCAGCTTGGGAGCCGGGTTGGGCTACACCTTC. Protein sequence: CASSLGAGLGYTF.

The rearrangement joins TRBV29-1 to TRBJ1-3, with a tentative D call TRBD1 (6 bases). The CDR3 is 17 residues long. Per germline, CDR1 SQVTM and CDR2 ANQGSEA. V gave up 4 bases and J gave up 0 bases, with 19 bases separating them. Here the CDR3 DNA reads TGCAGCGTTGCTTTGTCGGACAGCGTTCTCTCTGGAAACACCATATATTTT. Protein sequence: CSVALSDSVLSGNTIYF. The variable domain in full, with the rest retrieved from reference TRBV29-1 and TRBJ1-3, is SAVISQKPSRDICQRGTSLTIQCQVDSQVTMMFWYRQQPGQSLTLIATANQGSEATYESGFVIDKFPISRPNLTFSTLTVSNMSPEDSSIYLCSVALSDSVLSGNTIYFGEGSWLTVV.